These T cell receptor beta chains were read from a single sample in a study of T cell changes during pregnancy in multiple sclerosis. The table came from immunoSEQ multiplex PCR; TCRdb's copy has only in-frame clones and leaves some out. The sample lists 15,000 to 20,000 clones, nearly 96% occurring once. Here the sequenced sample was peripheral blood, taken in the third trimester of pregnancy. The receptors shown here come from a female donor with multiple sclerosis, enrolled in a pregnancy study. CDR3s include the opening cysteine and the closing phenylalanine or tryptophan. D genes are given only for firm matches. Part of the rows lack a size; the others show once, few, many or a class for expanded clones.

once,TRBJ2-7,TRBV6-1,.,TGTGCCAGCAGTGCCTCTCCTGAGAGCTCCTACGAGCAGTACTTC,CASSASPESSYEQYF
once,TRBJ1-3,TRBV9,.,TGTGCCAGCAGCCCCCACTACCCGGGGGGGGGATCTGGAAACACCATATATTTT,CASSPHYPGGGSGNTIYF
.,TRBJ1-2,TRBV30,.,TGTGCCTGGACAGCAGGGTCTATGGGCTACACCTTC,CAWTAGSMGYTF
.,TRBJ1-2,TRBV14,.,TGTGCCAGCAGCCCCAAACTAAACTATGGCTACACCTTC,CASSPKLNYGYTF
.,TRBJ2-3,TRBV6-4,TRBD2,TGTGCCAGCAGTGACACTAGCGGGGGCACAGATACGCAGTATTTT,CASSDTSGGTDTQYF
.,TRBJ1-1,TRBV5-4,.,TGTGCCAGCAGCCCACGGACAGATAACACTGAAGCTTTCTTT,CASSPRTDNTEAFF
.,TRBJ1-2,TRBV7-3,.,TGTGCCAGCAGCTTTGGCAGGGGTTTTGGCTACACCTTC,CASSFGRGFGYTF
.,TRBJ2-1,TRBV4-1,TRBD1,TGCGCCAGCAGCCGACCCGGGACAGGGCGGCATGAGCAGTTCTTC,CASSRPGTGRHEQFF
.,TRBJ2-3,TRBV27,.,TGTGCCAGCAGTTTCGAGGGAGGCCCGTATACGCAGTATTTT,CASSFEGGPYTQYF
.,TRBJ2-1,TRBV6-4,.,TGTGCCAGCAGTGACTCAAGGAGGGGTCACATTACCGAGCAGTTCTTC,CASSDSRRGHITEQFF
.,TRBJ1-1,TRBV19,.,TGTGCCAGTAGTATGGGGGGGGGCAAGAGTACTGAAGCTTTCTTT,CASSMGGGKSTEAFF
.,TRBJ1-2,TRBV18,TRBD1,TGTGCCAGCTCGCCACCGGGACAGGGGGCTCATGGCTACACCTTC,CASSPPGQGAHGYTF
.,TRBJ1-4,TRBV5-1,TRBD1,TGCGCCAGCGCGGTCAGGACAGGGGATGAAAAACTGTTTTTT,CASAVRTGDEKLFF
.,TRBJ1-6,TRBV7-9,TRBD1,TGTGCCAGCAGTTCCGGGACAGGGAGCTTTAATTCACCCCTCCACTTT,CASSSGTGSFNSPLHF
.,TRBJ1-4,TRBV15,.,TGTGCCACCAGCAGAGCCGGGAGCTATAATGAAAAACTGTTTTTT,CATSRAGSYNEKLFF
.,TRBJ2-7,TRBV5-1,.,TGCGCCAGCAGCTTAGGACAGTCCGAGCAGTACTTC,CASSLGQSEQYF
.,TRBJ2-5,TRBV5-1,.,TGCGCCAGCAGCCGCGGGGACTCCCAAGAGACCCAGTACTTC,CASSRGDSQETQYF
.,TRBJ1-2,TRBV27,.,TGTGCCAGCAGTCCCCCATGGCTTTTCTATGGCTACACCTTC,CASSPPWLFYGYTF
.,TRBJ2-7,TRBV5-1,.,TGCGCCAGCAGCTTGGGAGGGACAAACGAGCAGTACTTC,CASSLGGTNEQYF
.,TRBJ2-7,TRBV29-1,.,TGCAGCGTTTTCTCAGGGGAGACCTACGAGCAGTACTTC,CSVFSGETYEQYF
.,TRBJ1-2,TRBV18,.,TGTGCCAGCTCACCCCTCCAGGGGTCAACAGCTAACTATGGCTACACCTTC,CASSPLQGSTANYGYTF
once,TRBJ1-2,TRBV4-1,.,TGCGCCAGCAGCCAACCTCAGGCCTATGGCTACACCTTC,CASSQPQAYGYTF
.,TRBJ1-2,TRBV7-6,.,TGTGCCAGCAGCTCCACGGGACACCCAGGAGATGGCTACACCTTC,CASSSTGHPGDGYTF
.,TRBJ2-7,TRBV7-2,.,TGTGCCAGCAGCTTAGGGCGGTACGAGCAGTACTTC,CASSLGRYEQYF
.,TRBJ2-1,TRBV4-1,TRBD2,TGCGCCAGCAGCCAAGAGGGCACGGGAGGGCGCGCCAATGAGCAGTTCTTC,CASSQEGTGGRANEQFF
.,TRBJ1-1,TRBV7-2,TRBD1,TGTGCCAGCAGCTTACTCGGACAGGCACGGCTGAACACTGAAGCTTTCTTT,CASSLLGQARLNTEAFF
.,TRBJ2-3,TRBV5-1,TRBD1,TGCGCCAGCAGCTTGACCACAGGGGTGGGGACAGATACGCAGTATTTT,CASSLTTGVGTDTQYF
once,TRBJ1-2,TRBV5-5,TRBD1,TGTGCCAGCAGCTCCTTGACAGGGGAAGAAGGCTACACCTTC,CASSSLTGEEGYTF
.,TRBJ1-2,TRBV7-9,.,TGTGCCAGCAGCTTAGTACGGATCGGGGATAGGGACTATGGCTACACCTTC,CASSLVRIGDRDYGYTF
.,TRBJ2-3,TRBV5-8,.,TGTGCCAGCAGCCCGTCCTGGACGTCACAGGGAGATACGCAGTATTTT,CASSPSWTSQGDTQYF
.,TRBJ2-7,TRBV7-2,.,TGTGCCAGCAGCCAACAGGCTTTCTACGAGCAGTACTTC,CASSQQAFYEQYF
.,TRBJ1-5,TRBV9,TRBD1,TGTGCCAGCAGCGTAGGGACAGGGCTTGGTCAGCCCCAGCATTTT,CASSVGTGLGQPQHF
.,TRBJ1-2,TRBV28,.,TGTGCCAGCAGTTCCGGGGGGGCCTTGTGGCGCGGCTACACCTTC,CASSSGGALWRGYTF
once,TRBJ2-3,TRBV4-2,TRBD1,TGTGCCAGCAGACAAGGACAGGGGAGAGATACGCAGTATTTT,CASRQGQGRDTQYF
.,TRBJ2-1,TRBV7-2,.,TGTGCCAGCAGCCGAGGGTTGGGGGCGACAGTCAATGAGCAGTTCTTC,CASSRGLGATVNEQFF
few,TRBJ2-2,TRBV6-1,TRBD2,TGTGCCAGCAGTGAAGGGACTAGGCTTTCCGGGGAGCTGTTTTTT,CASSEGTRLSGELFF
.,TRBJ2-1,TRBV27,TRBD2,TGTGCCAGCACCCCATACGTCGGGGGGTACAATGAGCAGTTCTTC,CASTPYVGGYNEQFF
.,TRBJ2-2,TRBV7-2,.,TGTGCCAGCAGCTTAAACGCAGGGGCTAACACCGGGGAGCTGTTTTTT,CASSLNAGANTGELFF
.,TRBJ2-1,TRBV7-9,TRBD2,TGTGCCAGCAGCTTAGTTCTAGCGGGGGGGCAACCCAATTACAATGAGCAGTTCTTC,CASSLVLAGGQPNYNEQFF
.,TRBJ2-2,TRBV2,.,TGTGCCAGCAAGGGGGCCGGGGAGCTGTTTTTT,CASKGAGELFF
.,TRBJ1-1,TRBV19,.,TGTGCCACTTCAGGGAAGGTAAGCACTGAAGCTTTCTTT,CATSGKVSTEAFF
.,TRBJ1-1,TRBV27,.,TGTGCCAGCAGTTTAACCGCAGGGAACACTGAAGCTTTCTTT,CASSLTAGNTEAFF
once,TRBJ2-2,TRBV19,.,TGTGCCAGTAGGCCCGGGTCTTACACCGGGGAGCTGTTTTTT,CASRPGSYTGELFF
.,TRBJ2-5,TRBV7-9,TRBD2,TGTGCCAGCAGCTTACGAGCGGGGGTACAAGAGACCCAGTACTTC,CASSLRAGVQETQYF
.,TRBJ2-5,TRBV7-2,TRBD1,TGTGCCAGCAGCGGGGACAGGGCGGGTGGCGAGACCCAGTACTTC,CASSGDRAGGETQYF
.,TRBJ2-1,TRBV19,.,TGTGCCAGTAGTAGGGGGACAGTAGGGAGGAGTGAGCAGTTCTTC,CASSRGTVGRSEQFF
.,TRBJ2-5,TRBV20-1,.,TGCAGTGCCCTCCGTCAAGAGACCCAGTACTTC,CSALRQETQYF
.,TRBJ1-1,TRBV20-1,.,TGCAGTGCTAGAGAGAGCACTGAAGCTTTCTTT,CSARESTEAFF
.,TRBJ2-4,TRBV19,.,TGTGCCAGTAGTCGGCAGGGAAGAGCCAAAAACATTCAGTACTTC,CASSRQGRAKNIQYF
.,TRBJ2-1,TRBV7-6,TRBD2,TGTGCCAGCAGCTTAAGGCGGGGGTACAATGAGCAGTTCTTC,CASSLRRGYNEQFF
.,TRBJ1-3,TRBV2,TRBD1,TGTGCCAGCAGTGACTCCGACAGGGTTTACTCTGGAAACACCATATATTTT,CASSDSDRVYSGNTIYF
.,TRBJ2-5,TRBV19,TRBD1,TGTGCCAGTAGAGGGGGACAGGGTGGAGAGACCCAGTACTTC,CASRGGQGGETQYF
.,TRBJ1-3,TRBV7-9,.,TGTGCCAGCGCTAGCCGGGGCTCTGGAAACACCATATATTTT,CASASRGSGNTIYF